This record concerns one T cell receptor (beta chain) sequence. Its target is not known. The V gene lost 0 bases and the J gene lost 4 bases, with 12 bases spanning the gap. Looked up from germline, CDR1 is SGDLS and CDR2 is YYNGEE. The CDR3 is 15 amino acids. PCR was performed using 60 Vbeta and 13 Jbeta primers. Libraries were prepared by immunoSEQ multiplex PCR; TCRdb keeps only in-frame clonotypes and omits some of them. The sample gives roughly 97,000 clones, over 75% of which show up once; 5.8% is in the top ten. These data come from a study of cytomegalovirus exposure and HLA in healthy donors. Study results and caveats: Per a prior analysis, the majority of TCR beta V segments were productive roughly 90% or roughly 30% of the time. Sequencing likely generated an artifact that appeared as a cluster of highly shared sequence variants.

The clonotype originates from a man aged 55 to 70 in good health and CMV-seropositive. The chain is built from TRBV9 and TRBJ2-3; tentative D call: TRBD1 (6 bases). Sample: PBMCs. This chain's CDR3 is CASSVEGRGSDTQYF. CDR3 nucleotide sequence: TGTGCCAGCAGCGTAGAGGGCAGGGGATCAGATACGCAGTATTTT.